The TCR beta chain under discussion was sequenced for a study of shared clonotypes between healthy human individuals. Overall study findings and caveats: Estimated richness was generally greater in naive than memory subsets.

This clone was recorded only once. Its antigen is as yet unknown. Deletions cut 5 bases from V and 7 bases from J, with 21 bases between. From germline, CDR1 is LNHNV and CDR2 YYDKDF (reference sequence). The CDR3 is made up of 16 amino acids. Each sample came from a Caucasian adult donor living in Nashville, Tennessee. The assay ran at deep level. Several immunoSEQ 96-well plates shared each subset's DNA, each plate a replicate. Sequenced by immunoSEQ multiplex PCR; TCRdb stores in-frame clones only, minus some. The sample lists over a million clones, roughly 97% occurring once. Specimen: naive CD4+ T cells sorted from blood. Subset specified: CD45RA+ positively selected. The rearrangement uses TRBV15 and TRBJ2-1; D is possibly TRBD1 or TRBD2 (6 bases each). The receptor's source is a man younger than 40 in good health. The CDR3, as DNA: TGTGCCACCAGCGTAGGGGGGATGCTAGCTTGGAATGAGCAGTTCTTC. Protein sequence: CATSVGGMLAWNEQFF.